The clone carrying this T cell receptor beta chain was detected only a few times. TCRdb re-called the 5' RACE reads with MiXCR, one entry per CDR3 protein. The table shows approximately 700,000 distinct CDR3 sequences, with approximately 18% occurring only once. Trimming cost V 5 bases and J 6 bases, with 10 bases left between them. This CDR3 spans 12 amino acids. This entry is derived from a study of identical twins. These data also formed part of another study, on T cells expressing NK-cell markers.

This chain joins TRBV12-3 or TRBV12-4 and TRBJ1-1; no definite D call. This clonotype was obtained from a young woman in good health. Sequenced input: PBMCs. In nucleotides, the CDR3 is TGTGCCAGCAGTCAGGCGCGGCCTGAAGCTTTCTTT. Residues: CASSQARPEAFF.